These T cell receptor beta chains were read from a single sample in a study of identical twins. TCRdb processed the 5' RACE reads anew with MiXCR; each CDR3 protein has one entry. Among approximately 220,000 distinct CDR3 sequences listed, 7.5% were seen once. These sequences were also reported in another study, on yellow fever vaccine responses in identical twins.

Sequenced: CD8+ T cells sorted from blood. The receptor set was obtained from a woman under 30 in good health. Each CDR3 is given with its conserved first and last residue. D genes are given only for firm matches. Clone size is stated in some rows and not others, as once, few, many or a class when expanded.

V gene	D gene	clone size	J gene	CDR3 DNA	CDR3 protein
TRBV12-3/TRBV12-4	NA	few	TRBJ2-1	TGTGCCAGCGACAAAGTTAGTGGGGACTACAATGAGCAGTTCTTC	CASDKVSGDYNEQFF
TRBV12-3/TRBV12-4	TRBD2	few	TRBJ2-7	TGTGCCAGCAGTCGAACTAGCGGGAGGATCTCCTACGAGCAGTACTTC	CASSRTSGRISYEQYF
TRBV12-3/TRBV12-4	NA	many	TRBJ2-4	TGTGCCAGCAGTTCGGAACCCTTAGCCGGGGGCAAAAACATTCAGTACTTC	CASSSEPLAGGKNIQYF
TRBV6-1	NA	few	TRBJ1-1	TGTGCCAGCAGTCCCCGGGCTGAAGCTTTCTTT	CASSPRAEAFF
TRBV3-1	TRBD2	NA	TRBJ2-5	TGTGCCAGCACCCAAGATCCTTGGACTAGCGGGGAGTACCAAGAGACCCAGTACTTC	CASTQDPWTSGEYQETQYF
TRBV7-8	NA	NA	TRBJ2-1	TGTGCCAGCAGCTTAGGTAACTCGCGCAATGAGCAGTTCTTC	CASSLGNSRNEQFF
TRBV12-5	TRBD1	few	TRBJ2-3	TGTGCTAGTGGTTTGGGACAGGGGGCGGATACGCAGTATTTT	CASGLGQGADTQYF
TRBV12-3/TRBV12-4	NA	many	TRBJ1-1	TGTGCCAGCAGTTTTCAACAGGGTTGGACTGAAGCTTTCTTT	CASSFQQGWTEAFF
TRBV12-3/TRBV12-4	NA	many	TRBJ1-1	TGTGCCAGCAGTTTAACACAGGGTGGCACTGAAGCTTTCTTT	CASSLTQGGTEAFF
TRBV9	NA	few	TRBJ2-1	TGTGCCAGCAGCGTCGCCGGGCCTACCTACAATGAGCAGTTCTTC	CASSVAGPTYNEQFF
TRBV29-1	NA	NA	TRBJ1-1	TGCAGCGTCCACGGGGGGGCATTCACTGAAGCTTTCTTT	CSVHGGAFTEAFF
TRBV5-1	NA	many	TRBJ2-3	TGCGCCAGCAGCTTGTATTTTGATACGCAGTATTTT	CASSLYFDTQYF
TRBV5-1	TRBD2	many	TRBJ2-2	TGCGCCAGCATGATTAGCGGGGTCACCGGGGAGCTGTTTTTT	CASMISGVTGELFF
TRBV7-9	NA	NA	TRBJ1-3	TGTGCCAGCAGCCACCCCGGGCCGAGCTCTGGAAACACCATATATTTT	CASSHPGPSSGNTIYF
TRBV10-3	TRBD1	many	TRBJ2-2	TGTGCCATCAGTGAGATCTGGACAGGGTCCACCGGGGAGCTGTTTTTT	CAISEIWTGSTGELFF
TRBV29-1	NA	few	TRBJ2-1	TGCAGCGTTGACGGCCCCCGAACGGAGGATGAGCAGTTCTTC	CSVDGPRTEDEQFF
TRBV7-8	NA	many	TRBJ2-1	TGTGCCAGCAGCTTAGTCCAATGGTACAATGAGCAGTTCTTC	CASSLVQWYNEQFF
TRBV2	NA	few	TRBJ2-5	TGTGCCAGCAGTGCTCATCTCGGGGCCCGGGTAGAGGAGACCCAGTACTTC	CASSAHLGARVEETQYF
TRBV5-6	NA	few	TRBJ2-5	TGTGCCAGCAGCCAGCCGCCGGGGAGGGGGGAGACCCAGTACTTC	CASSQPPGRGETQYF
TRBV12-3/TRBV12-4	TRBD2	NA	TRBJ2-2	TGTGCCAGCAGTTCCACAACTCTAGCGGATGAGAACACCGGGGAGCTGTTTTTT	CASSSTTLADENTGELFF
TRBV20-1	NA	NA	TRBJ1-1	TGCAGTGCTAGATCCATAGCGAACACTGAAGCTTTCTTT	CSARSIANTEAFF
TRBV2	TRBD1	NA	TRBJ2-3	TGTGCCAGCACTGTGGGACAGCTTAGCACAGATACGCAGTATTTT	CASTVGQLSTDTQYF
TRBV7-9	NA	many	TRBJ2-3	TGTGCCAGCAGTCCGAGTCTCGGGGGAGATACGCAGTATTTT	CASSPSLGGDTQYF
TRBV6-5	NA	NA	TRBJ1-2	TGTGCCACCCTGGGGGATGGCTACACCTTC	CATLGDGYTF
TRBV27	TRBD1	NA	TRBJ2-7	TGTGCCAGCAGCCCGACAGGGTTGTTCGAGCAGTACTTC	CASSPTGLFEQYF
TRBV3-1	TRBD1	NA	TRBJ2-3	TGTGCCAGCAGCCCGGCGGGACAGGGGACAGATACGCAGTATTTT	CASSPAGQGTDTQYF
TRBV4-1	NA	NA	TRBJ1-1	TGCGCCAGCAGCCACCTAGACAGTGATTATTTGACTGAAGCTTTCTTT	CASSHLDSDYLTEAFF
TRBV12-3/TRBV12-4	NA	many	TRBJ2-3	TGTGCCAGCAGTTTTTCCACCAGGACAGATACGCAGTATTTT	CASSFSTRTDTQYF
TRBV28	NA	few	TRBJ1-1	TGTGCCAGCCACCGGCCAGGGGACCCCGCTGAAGCTTTCTTT	CASHRPGDPAEAFF
TRBV13	TRBD2	many	TRBJ2-1	TGTGCCAGCACCGGGGACTACCTCAATGAGCAGTTCTTC	CASTGDYLNEQFF
TRBV2	TRBD2	few	TRBJ2-3	TGTGCCAGCCCCGGTGGGGGGAGGGCCACAGATACGCAGTATTTT	CASPGGGRATDTQYF
TRBV7-3	TRBD2	few	TRBJ2-3	TGTGCCAGCAGCTTGTCCGGGACTAGCCACACAGATACGCAGTATTTT	CASSLSGTSHTDTQYF
TRBV4-2	TRBD2	NA	TRBJ2-1	TGTGCCAGCAGCCAAGTACCCCCCGCGGGGGGTCCCTACAATGAGCAGTTCTTC	CASSQVPPAGGPYNEQFF
TRBV2	NA	few	TRBJ2-7	TGTGCCAGCAGGGCGGGACTCTCCTACGAGCAGTACTTC	CASRAGLSYEQYF
TRBV10-3	TRBD2	few	TRBJ2-3	TGTGCCATCAGTGAGGAATGGGGGACTAGCGGGGCAGATACGCAGTATTTT	CAISEEWGTSGADTQYF
TRBV15	NA	many	TRBJ1-6	TGTGCCACCAGCAGAGATGATACGAGCTCCTATAATTCACCCCTCCACTTT	CATSRDDTSSYNSPLHF
TRBV11-2	NA	many	TRBJ2-3	TGTGCCAGCAGCTTACCACAAGAAAAACTCACAGATACGCAGTATTTT	CASSLPQEKLTDTQYF
TRBV27	NA	few	TRBJ2-7	TGTGCCAGCAGACCGGACAGGGAGGGATACGAGCAGTACTTC	CASRPDREGYEQYF
TRBV5-6	NA	NA	TRBJ1-2	TGTGCCAGCAGCTTACCGACCTGGGACGCGAACTATGGCTACACCTTC	CASSLPTWDANYGYTF
TRBV15	TRBD1	few	TRBJ2-1	TGTGCCACCAGCGATCCCCTCGACAGGGCCTACAATGAGCAGTTCTTC	CATSDPLDRAYNEQFF